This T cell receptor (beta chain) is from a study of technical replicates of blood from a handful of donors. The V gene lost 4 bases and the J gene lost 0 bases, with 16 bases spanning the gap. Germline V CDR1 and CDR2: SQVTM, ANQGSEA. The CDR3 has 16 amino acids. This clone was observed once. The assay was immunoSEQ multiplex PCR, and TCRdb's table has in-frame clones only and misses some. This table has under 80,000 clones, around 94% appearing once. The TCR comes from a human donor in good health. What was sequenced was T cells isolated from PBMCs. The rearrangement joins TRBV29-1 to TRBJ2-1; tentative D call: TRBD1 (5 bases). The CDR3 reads CSVGTTVSSSYNEQFF. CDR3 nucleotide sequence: TGCAGCGTTGGGACGACAGTTTCGAGCTCCTACAATGAGCAGTTCTTC.